Listed below are T cell receptor beta chains from one sample, sequenced in a study of Graves' ophthalmopathy and Graves' hyperthyroidism. TCRdb reanalysed the multiplex PCR reads using MiXCR and keeps one entry per CDR3 protein. The table lists some 750,000 distinct CDR3 sequences, approximately 40% of them singletons, with approximately 43% in the top ten. The sample taken for sequencing was peripheral blood. The receptors shown here come from an adult man with Graves' ophthalmopathy. Each CDR3 is given with its conserved first and last residue. The D gene is left open where the match is weak. Clone size is shown for a subset of rows, as once, few, many or a class of expanded clone.

>14|TRBJ1-2|.|.|TRBV12-3/TRBV12-4
CASRGDGPKYGYTF
TGTGCCAGCAGGGGCGATGGGCCTAAATATGGCTACACCTTC
>15|TRBJ2-7|TRBD1|.|TRBV20-1
CSARPGQGDYGEQYF
TGCAGTGCTAGACCCGGACAGGGGGATTACGGTGAGCAGTACTTC
>15|TRBJ2-7|.|.|TRBV9
CASSVGGTGLGEQYF
TGTGCCAGCAGCGTAGGTGGGACGGGCTTGGGCGAGCAGTACTTC
>15|TRBJ1-1|TRBD1|.|TRBV7-9
CASSPNPGTGVDAFF
TGTGCCAGCAGCCCCAACCCCGGGACAGGGGTTGACGCTTTCTTT
>18|TRBJ2-5|.|.|TRBV5-6
CASSLPQKQGRYQETQYF
TGTGCCAGCAGCTTGCCGCAAAAACAGGGGAGGTACCAAGAGACCCAGTACTTC
>13|TRBJ2-7|.|.|TRBV11-2
CASSLGQFNEQYF
TGTGCCAGCAGTTTAGGGCAGTTCAACGAGCAGTACTTC
>16|TRBJ1-1|TRBD1|.|TRBV10-3
CASSYLRGTGGERAFF
TGTGCCAGCAGTTACTTGCGAGGGACAGGGGGCGAGCGGGCTTTCTTT
>15|TRBJ2-5|TRBD2|.|TRBV11-2
CASSFGVAGGETQYF
TGTGCCAGCAGCTTTGGGGTAGCGGGAGGGGAGACCCAGTACTTC
>14|TRBJ1-2|.|.|TRBV5-1
CASSLEWGSDGYTF
TGCGCCAGCAGCTTGGAGTGGGGCAGTGATGGCTACACCTTC
>13|TRBJ1-1|.|few|TRBV20-1
CSASFQGNTEAFF
TGCAGTGCTAGTTTTCAGGGTAACACTGAAGCTTTCTTT
>15|TRBJ2-2|.|.|TRBV25-1
CASSFTGWDTGELFF
TGTGCCAGCAGTTTCACAGGGTGGGACACCGGGGAGCTGTTTTTT
>10|TRBJ1-2|TRBD1|.|TRBV29-1
CSYDRALYTF
TGCAGTTACGACAGGGCTCTCTACACCTTC
>16|TRBJ2-7|TRBD1|few|TRBV7-9
CASSFLGQGEWNEQYF
TGTGCCAGCAGTTTCCTCGGACAGGGGGAGTGGAACGAGCAGTACTTC
>15|TRBJ2-3|TRBD2|.|TRBV29-1
CSVDHSGVNTDTQYF
TGCAGCGTTGACCATAGCGGGGTAAACACAGATACGCAGTATTTT
>15|TRBJ2-4|.|.|TRBV7-9
CASSSVTEAKNIQYF
TGTGCCAGCAGCTCAGTAACAGAGGCCAAAAACATTCAGTACTTC
>14|TRBJ2-2|TRBD2|.|TRBV19
CASSLGLASGELFF
TGTGCCAGTAGTCTGGGACTAGCGAGCGGGGAGCTGTTTTTT
>16|TRBJ2-5|TRBD1|.|TRBV25-1
CASSERGGSFQETQYF
TGTGCCAGCAGTGAGAGAGGGGGCAGCTTTCAAGAGACCCAGTACTTC
>14|TRBJ2-7|.|.|TRBV2
CASSQDGGTYEQYF
TGTGCCAGCAGCCAAGACGGCGGAACCTACGAGCAGTACTTC
>15|TRBJ1-2|.|.|TRBV5-6
CASSRKVQGNYGYTF
TGTGCCAGCAGCCGGAAGGTCCAGGGAAACTATGGCTACACCTTC
>17|TRBJ2-2|TRBD1|.|TRBV7-3
CASSVRGQGFIAGELFF
TGTGCCAGCAGCGTGAGGGGACAGGGCTTTATCGCCGGGGAGCTGTTTTTT
>14|TRBJ1-2|TRBD1|few|TRBV20-1
CSARRTGGFSGYTF
TGCAGTGCGAGAAGGACAGGGGGCTTTTCTGGCTACACCTTC
>15|TRBJ1-1|TRBD1|many|TRBV20-1
CSATKGQGMNTEAFF
TGCAGTGCCACGAAAGGACAGGGCATGAACACTGAAGCTTTCTTT
>13|TRBJ2-7|.|.|TRBV20-1
CSAKDIGPYEQYF
TGCAGTGCTAAAGACATTGGGCCGTACGAGCAGTACTTC
>14|TRBJ1-3|.|many|TRBV2
CASSDGSSGNTIYF
TGTGCCAGCAGTGACGGAAGCTCTGGAAACACCATATATTTT
>12|TRBJ2-7|.|many|TRBV28
CASSRRIYEQYF
TGTGCCAGCAGCCGACGCATCTACGAGCAGTACTTC
>13|TRBJ1-4|TRBD1|.|TRBV11-1
CASRGGLYEKLFF
TGTGCCAGCAGAGGGGGCCTCTATGAAAAACTGTTTTTT
>15|TRBJ2-7|TRBD2|.|TRBV7-8
CASSLASGNAYEQCF
TGTGCCAGCAGCTTAGCTAGCGGGAACGCCTACGAGCAGTGCTTC
>12|TRBJ2-2|.|many|TRBV7-9
CASSPGPGELFF
TGTGCCAGCAGCCCCGGTCCCGGGGAGCTGTTTTTT
>13|TRBJ1-1|.|.|TRBV9
CASRPGQGIEAFF
TGTGCCAGCAGGCCCGGGCAGGGGATTGAAGCTTTCTTT
>12|TRBJ2-1|.|.|TRBV5-6
CASSLWGNEQFF
TGTGCCAGCAGCTTGTGGGGGAATGAGCAGTTCTTC
>12|TRBJ1-3|.|many|TRBV2
CASANSGNTIYF
TGTGCCAGCGCGAACTCTGGAAACACCATATATTTT
>14|TRBJ2-5|TRBD1|many|TRBV2
CASRDGTDQETQYF
TGTGCCAGCCGGGACGGGACAGACCAAGAGACCCAGTACTTC
>15|TRBJ1-4|TRBD1|many|TRBV7-8
CASSGRQGWDEKLFF
TGTGCCAGCAGCGGTCGACAGGGCTGGGATGAAAAACTGTTTTTT
>13|TRBJ2-6|.|.|TRBV7-9
CASSVGGAKRRTF
TGTGCCAGCAGCGTGGGGGGGGCTAAACGAAGGACTTTC
>14|TRBJ1-5|.|.|TRBV7-9
CASRRDGNNQPQHF
TGTGCCAGCAGAAGGGACGGCAACAATCAGCCCCAGCATTTT
>12|TRBJ1-4|.|.|TRBV15
CVTGRGREKLFF
TGTGTCACCGGCAGAGGACGGGAGAAACTGTTTTTT
>13|TRBJ1-1|TRBD1|many|TRBV29-1
CSGRQGGNTEAFF
TGCAGCGGGCGACAGGGGGGGAACACTGAAGCTTTCTTT
>15|TRBJ2-6|.|few|TRBV9
CASSVVGSGANVLTF
TGTGCCAGCAGCGTAGTGGGTTCTGGGGCCAACGTCCTGACTTTC
>15|TRBJ2-6|.|many|TRBV29-1
CSVEERNSGANVLTF
TGCAGCGTTGAAGAGCGGAACTCTGGGGCCAACGTCCTGACTTTC
>15|TRBJ2-5|.|few|TRBV10-3
CASSRDGTGKETQYF
TGTGCCAGCAGTCGTGACGGAACGGGCAAAGAGACCCAGTACTTC
>12|TRBJ1-2|TRBD1|.|TRBV6-5
CASRLTQGNYTF
TGTGCCAGCAGACTTACACAGGGGAACTACACCTTC